Sequencing of this T cell receptor beta chain was carried out in a study of shared T cell receptors in the human thymus. The CDR3 has 14 amino acids. The V gene lost 5 bases and the J gene lost 2 bases, with 13 bases spanning the gap. Germline-derived CDR1 and CDR2 are WSHSY and SAAADI. Some clones are missing from TCRdb's copy, which holds only in-frame ones; the method was immunoSEQ multiplex PCR. This sample has 630,000 or so clones, with about 87% found just once. This sample also appeared in a second study, on human thymus T cells. That publication notes: Resections that were taken during corrective heart surgery supplied the thymus tissue. It looked as if thymic and blood repertoires used V and J genes in a biased way. Unrelated people showed highly overlapping thymic repertoires, related research reported.

The receptor was derived from a boy under two years old with a congenital heart defect. The specimen was thymocytes. The chain has TRBV10-2 and TRBJ2-7, with D possibly being TRBD1 (6 bases). The CDR3 nucleotides read TGCGCCAGCAGTCCTGACAGGCCCCCCTACGAGCAGTACTTC. This sequence encodes CASSPDRPPYEQYF.